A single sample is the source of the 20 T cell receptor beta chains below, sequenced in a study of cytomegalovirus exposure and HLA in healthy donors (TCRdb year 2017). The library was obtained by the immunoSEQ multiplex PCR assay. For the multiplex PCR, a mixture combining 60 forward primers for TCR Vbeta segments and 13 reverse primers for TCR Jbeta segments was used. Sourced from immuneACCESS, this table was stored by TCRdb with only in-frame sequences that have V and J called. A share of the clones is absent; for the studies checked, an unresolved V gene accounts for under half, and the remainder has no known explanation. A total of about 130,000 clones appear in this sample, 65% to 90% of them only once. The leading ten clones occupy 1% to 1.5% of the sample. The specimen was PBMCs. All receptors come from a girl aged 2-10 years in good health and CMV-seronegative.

The CDR3: CASSRESPEQYF. The CDR3 DNA is TGTGCCAGCTCCCGAGAGAGCCCCGAGCAGTACTTC. The chain employs TRBV18 and TRBJ2-7, with D hard to call. Germline lookup yields CDR1 KGHSH and CDR2 LQKENI. The CDR3 totals 12 residues. V shed 6 bases and J shed 6 bases, with 12 bases lying between them.

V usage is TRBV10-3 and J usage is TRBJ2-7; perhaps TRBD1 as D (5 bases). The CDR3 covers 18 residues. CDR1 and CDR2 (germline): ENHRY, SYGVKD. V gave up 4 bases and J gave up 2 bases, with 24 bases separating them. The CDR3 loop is CAISVTDYTTATTYEQYF. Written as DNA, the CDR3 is TGTGCCATCAGTGTCACGGATTACACGACAGCGACCACCTACGAGCAGTACTTC.

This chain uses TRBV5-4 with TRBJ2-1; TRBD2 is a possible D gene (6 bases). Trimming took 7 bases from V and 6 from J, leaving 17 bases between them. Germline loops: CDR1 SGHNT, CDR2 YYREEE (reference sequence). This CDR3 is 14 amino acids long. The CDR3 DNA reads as TGTGCCAGCCATTCTCTCAGGGAGGTCAATGAGCAGTTCTTC. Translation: CASHSLREVNEQFF.

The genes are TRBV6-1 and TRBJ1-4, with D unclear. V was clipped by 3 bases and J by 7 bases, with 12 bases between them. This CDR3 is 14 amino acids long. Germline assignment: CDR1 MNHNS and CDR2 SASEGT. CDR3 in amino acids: CASSDLGRGEKLFF. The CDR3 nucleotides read TGTGCCAGCAGTGACCTCGGCCGCGGTGAAAAACTGTTTTTT.

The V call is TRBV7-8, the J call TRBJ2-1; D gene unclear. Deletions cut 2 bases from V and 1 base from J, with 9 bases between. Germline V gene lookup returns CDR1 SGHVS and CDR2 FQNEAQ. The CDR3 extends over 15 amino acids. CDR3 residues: CASSLFSLSYNEQFF. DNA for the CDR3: TGTGCCAGCAGCTTATTCAGTCTGTCCTACAATGAGCAGTTCTTC.

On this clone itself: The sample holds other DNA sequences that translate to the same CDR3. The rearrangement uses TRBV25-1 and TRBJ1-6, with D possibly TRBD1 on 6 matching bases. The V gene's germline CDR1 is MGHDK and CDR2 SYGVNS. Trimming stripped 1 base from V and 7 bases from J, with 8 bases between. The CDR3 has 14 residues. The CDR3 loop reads CASSEWGHNSPLHF. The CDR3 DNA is TGTGCCAGCAGTGAATGGGGACACAATTCACCCCTCCACTTT.

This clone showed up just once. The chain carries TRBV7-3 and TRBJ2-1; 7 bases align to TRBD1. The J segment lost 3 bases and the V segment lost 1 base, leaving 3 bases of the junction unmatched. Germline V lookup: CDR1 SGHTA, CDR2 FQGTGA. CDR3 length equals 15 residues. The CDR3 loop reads CASSLKGASYNEQFF. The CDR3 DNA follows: TGTGCCAGCAGCTTAAAGGGGGCGAGCTACAATGAGCAGTTCTTC. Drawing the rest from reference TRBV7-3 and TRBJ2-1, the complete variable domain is GAGVSQTPSNKVTEKGKYVELRCDPISGHTALYWYRQSLGQGPEFLIYFQGTGAADDSGLPNDRFFAVRPEGSVSTLKIQRTERGDSAVYLCASSLKGASYNEQFFGPGTRLTVL.

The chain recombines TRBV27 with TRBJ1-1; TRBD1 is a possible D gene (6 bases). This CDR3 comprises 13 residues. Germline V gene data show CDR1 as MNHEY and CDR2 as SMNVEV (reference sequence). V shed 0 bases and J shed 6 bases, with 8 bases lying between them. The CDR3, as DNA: TGTGCCAGCAGTTTATCTCGGACAGCTGAAGCTTTCTTT. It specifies CASSLSRTAEAFF.

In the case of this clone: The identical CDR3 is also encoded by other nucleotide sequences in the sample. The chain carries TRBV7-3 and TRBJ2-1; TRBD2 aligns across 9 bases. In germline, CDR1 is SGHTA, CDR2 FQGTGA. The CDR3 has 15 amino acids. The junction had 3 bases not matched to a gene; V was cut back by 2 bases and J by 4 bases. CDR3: CASSLGLAGYNEQFF. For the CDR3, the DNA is TGTGCCAGCAGCTTAGGGCTAGCGGGATACAATGAGCAGTTCTTC.

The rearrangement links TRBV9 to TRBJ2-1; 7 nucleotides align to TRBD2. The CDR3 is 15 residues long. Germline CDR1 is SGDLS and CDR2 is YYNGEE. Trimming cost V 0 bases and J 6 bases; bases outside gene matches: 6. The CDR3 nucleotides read TGTGCCAGCAGCGTAGCCTCATGGGGGGGCAATGAGCAGTTCTTC. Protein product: CASSVASWGGNEQFF.

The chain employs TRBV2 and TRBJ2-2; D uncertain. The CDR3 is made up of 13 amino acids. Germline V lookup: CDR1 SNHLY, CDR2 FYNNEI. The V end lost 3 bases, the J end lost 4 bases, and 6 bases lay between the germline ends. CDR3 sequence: CASSERVTGELFF. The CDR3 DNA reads TGTGCCAGCAGTGAGCGAGTCACCGGGGAGCTGTTTTTT. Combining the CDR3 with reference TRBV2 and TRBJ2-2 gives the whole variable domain EPEVTQTPSHQVTQMGQEVILRCVPISNHLYFYWYRQILGQKVEFLVSFYNNEISEKSEIFDDQFSVERPDGSNFTLKIRSTKLEDSAMYFCASSERVTGELFFGEGSRLTVL.

This chain's CDR3 is CASSGKQGAWGYTF. For the CDR3, the DNA is TGTGCCAGCAGTGGGAAACAGGGGGCATGGGGCTACACCTTC. J is TRBJ1-2 and V is TRBV2; 9 nucleotides match TRBD1. J lost 8 bases, V lost 4 bases, and 8 bases had no gene match. The CDR3 sequence is 14 residues long. Germline CDR1 SNHLY, CDR2 FYNNEI.

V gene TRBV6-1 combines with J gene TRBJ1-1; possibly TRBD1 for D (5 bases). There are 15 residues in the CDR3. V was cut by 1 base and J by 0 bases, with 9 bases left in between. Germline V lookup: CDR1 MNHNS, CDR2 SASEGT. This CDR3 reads CASSEVDSLNTEAFF. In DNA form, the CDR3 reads TGTGCCAGCAGTGAAGTAGACAGTCTGAACACTGAAGCTTTCTTT.

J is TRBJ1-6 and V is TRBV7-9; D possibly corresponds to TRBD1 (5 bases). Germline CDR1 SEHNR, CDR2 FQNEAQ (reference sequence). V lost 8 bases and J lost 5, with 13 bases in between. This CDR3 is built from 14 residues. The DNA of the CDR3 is TGTGCCAGCGCCAGGGATAACAATAATTCACCCCTCCACTTT. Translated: CASARDNNNSPLHF.

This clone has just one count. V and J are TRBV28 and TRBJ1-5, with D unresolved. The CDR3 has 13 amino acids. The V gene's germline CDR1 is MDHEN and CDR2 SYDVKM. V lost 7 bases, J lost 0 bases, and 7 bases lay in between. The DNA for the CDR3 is TGTGCCAGCAATGTTAATAGCAATCAGCCCCAGCATTTT. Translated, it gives CASNVNSNQPQHF.

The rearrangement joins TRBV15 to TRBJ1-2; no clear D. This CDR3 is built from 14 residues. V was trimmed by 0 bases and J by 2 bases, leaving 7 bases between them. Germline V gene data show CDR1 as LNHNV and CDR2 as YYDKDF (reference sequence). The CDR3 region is CATSRDLMNYGYTF. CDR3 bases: TGTGCCACCAGCAGAGACCTAATGAACTATGGCTACACCTTC.

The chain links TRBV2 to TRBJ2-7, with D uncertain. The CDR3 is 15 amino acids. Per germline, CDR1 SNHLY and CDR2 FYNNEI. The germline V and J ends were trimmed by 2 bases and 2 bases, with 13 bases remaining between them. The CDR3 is CASSEFSRAPYEQYF. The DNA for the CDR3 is TGTGCCAGCAGTGAATTCTCTCGCGCCCCCTACGAGCAGTACTTC. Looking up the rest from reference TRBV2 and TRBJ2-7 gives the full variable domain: EPEVTQTPSHQVTQMGQEVILRCVPISNHLYFYWYRQILGQKVEFLVSFYNNEISEKSEIFDDQFSVERPDGSNFTLKIRSTKLEDSAMYFCASSEFSRAPYEQYFGPGTRLTVT.

CDR3: CAISELGTSGGRYEQYF. CDR3 bases: TGTGCCATCAGTGAGTTAGGGACTAGCGGAGGGAGGTACGAGCAGTACTTC. This rearrangement joins TRBV10-3 to TRBJ2-5, with 11 bases fitting TRBD2. The DNA end is a closer match to TRBJ2-7, so the J assignment may be wrong. CDR3 length: 17 amino acids. Germline loops: CDR1 ENHRY, CDR2 SYGVKD.

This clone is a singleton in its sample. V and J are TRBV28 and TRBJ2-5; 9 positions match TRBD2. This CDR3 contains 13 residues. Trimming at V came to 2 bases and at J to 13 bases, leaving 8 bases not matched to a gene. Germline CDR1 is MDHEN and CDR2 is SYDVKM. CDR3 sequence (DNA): TGTGCCAGCAGTTTACCAGCGGGAGGCCGACTGTACTTC. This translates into CASSLPAGGRLYF.

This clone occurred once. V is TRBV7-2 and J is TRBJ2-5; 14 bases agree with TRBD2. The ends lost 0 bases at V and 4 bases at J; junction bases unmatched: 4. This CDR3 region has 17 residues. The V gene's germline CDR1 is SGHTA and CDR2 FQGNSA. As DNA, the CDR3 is TGTGCCAGCAGCTTAGCCCGACTAGCGGGGGGGCTAGAGACCCAGTACTTC. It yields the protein CASSLARLAGGLETQYF.